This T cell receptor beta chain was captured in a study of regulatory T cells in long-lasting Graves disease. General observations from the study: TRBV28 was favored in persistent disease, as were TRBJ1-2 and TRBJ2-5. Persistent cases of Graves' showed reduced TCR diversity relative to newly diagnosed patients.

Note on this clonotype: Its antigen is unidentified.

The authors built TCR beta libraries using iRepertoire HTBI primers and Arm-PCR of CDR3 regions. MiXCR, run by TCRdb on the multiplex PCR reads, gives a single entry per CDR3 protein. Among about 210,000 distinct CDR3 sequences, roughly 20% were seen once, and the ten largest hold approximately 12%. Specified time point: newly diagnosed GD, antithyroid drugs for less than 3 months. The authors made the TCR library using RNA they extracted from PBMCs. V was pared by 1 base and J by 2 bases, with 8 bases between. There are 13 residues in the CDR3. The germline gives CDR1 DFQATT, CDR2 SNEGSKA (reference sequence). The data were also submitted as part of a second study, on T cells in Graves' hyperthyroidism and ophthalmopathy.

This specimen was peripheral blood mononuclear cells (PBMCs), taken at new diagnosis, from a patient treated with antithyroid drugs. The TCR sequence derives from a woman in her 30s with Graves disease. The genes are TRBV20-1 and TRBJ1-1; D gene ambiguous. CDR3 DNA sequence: TGCAGTGCTAGAGCGGGTGTTAACACTGAAGCTTTCTTT. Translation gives CSARAGVNTEAFF.